This TCR beta chain appears in the sequencing data of a study of CD8 T cells in ankylosing spondylitis. From the 5' RACE reads, TCRdb called clonotypes with MiXCR, one entry per CDR3 protein. Of about 300,000 distinct CDR3 sequences detected, under 14% appear once; the ten largest clones hold about 10%. This clonotype was recorded many times. This CDR3 spans 12 amino acids. The germline CDR1 and CDR2 sequences are DFQATT and SNEGSKA (reference sequence). V shed 3 bases and J 3 bases; nucleotides not matched to a gene: 0. This clonotype was sampled from a female donor with ankylosing spondylitis or in good health (not recorded which). The chain links TRBV20-1 to TRBJ1-1; 8 bases agree with TRBD1. Sequencing was done on a sample of blood, either unsorted or a sorted T cell fraction (not recorded which). The CDR3 bases are TGCAGTGCTAGGACAGGGGACACTGAAGCTTTCTTT. Translating it yields CSARTGDTEAFF.